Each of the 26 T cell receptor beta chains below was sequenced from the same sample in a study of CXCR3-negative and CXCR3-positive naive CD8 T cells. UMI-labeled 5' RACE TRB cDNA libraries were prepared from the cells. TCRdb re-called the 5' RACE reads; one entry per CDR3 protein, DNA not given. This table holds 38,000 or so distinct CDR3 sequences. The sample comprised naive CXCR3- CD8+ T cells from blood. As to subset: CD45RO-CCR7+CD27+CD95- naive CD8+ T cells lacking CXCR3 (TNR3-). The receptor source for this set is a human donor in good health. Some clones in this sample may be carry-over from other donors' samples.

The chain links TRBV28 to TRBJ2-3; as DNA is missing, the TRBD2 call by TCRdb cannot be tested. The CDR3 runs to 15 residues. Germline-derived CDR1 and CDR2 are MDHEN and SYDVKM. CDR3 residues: CASRTLAESTDTQYF. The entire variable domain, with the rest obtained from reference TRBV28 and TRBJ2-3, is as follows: DVKVTQSSRYLVKRTGEKVFLECVQDMDHENMFWYRQDPGLGLRLIYFSYDVKMKEKGDIPEGYSVSREKKERFSLILESASTNQTSMYLCASRTLAESTDTQYFGPGTRLTVL.

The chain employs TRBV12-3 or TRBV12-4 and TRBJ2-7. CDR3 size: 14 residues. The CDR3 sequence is CASSFQASSYEQYF.

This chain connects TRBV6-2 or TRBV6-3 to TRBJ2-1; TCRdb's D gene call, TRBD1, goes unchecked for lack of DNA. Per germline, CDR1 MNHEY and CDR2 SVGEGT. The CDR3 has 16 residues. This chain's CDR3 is CASSDDPGQGANEQFF.

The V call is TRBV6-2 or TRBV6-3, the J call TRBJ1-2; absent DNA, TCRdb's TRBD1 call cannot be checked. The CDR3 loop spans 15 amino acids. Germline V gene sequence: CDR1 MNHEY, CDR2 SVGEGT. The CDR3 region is CASSYDRGLNDGYTF.

CDR3 residues: CASRATAMNTEAFF. The chain combines TRBV4-1 with TRBJ1-1; no DNA is available, so the TRBD1 call from TCRdb remains unchecked. The CDR3 spans 14 residues. Germline CDR1 is MGHRA and CDR2 is YSYEKL.

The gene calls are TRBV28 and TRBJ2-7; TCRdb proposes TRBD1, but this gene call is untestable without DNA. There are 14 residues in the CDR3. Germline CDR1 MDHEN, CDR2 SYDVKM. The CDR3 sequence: CASSGRDRESEQYF.

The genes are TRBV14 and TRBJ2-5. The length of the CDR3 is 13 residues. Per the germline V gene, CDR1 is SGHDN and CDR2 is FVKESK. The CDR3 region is CASSQAAIETQYF.

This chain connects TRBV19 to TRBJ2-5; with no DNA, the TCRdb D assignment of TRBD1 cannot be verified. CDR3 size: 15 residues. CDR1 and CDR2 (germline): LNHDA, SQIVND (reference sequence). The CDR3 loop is CASTVGGGYQETQYF.

The CDR3 here is CSVALAGSYNEQFF. This chain links TRBV29-1 with TRBJ2-1; TCRdb calls TRBD2, which cannot be checked without DNA. Germline V gene sequence: CDR1 SQVTM, CDR2 ANQGSEA. The CDR3 is 14 amino acids.

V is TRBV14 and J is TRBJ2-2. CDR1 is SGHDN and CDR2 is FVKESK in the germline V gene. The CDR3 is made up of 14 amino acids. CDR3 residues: CASSQEWNTGELFF.

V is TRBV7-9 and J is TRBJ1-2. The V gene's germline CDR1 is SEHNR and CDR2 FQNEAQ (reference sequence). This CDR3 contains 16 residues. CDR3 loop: CASSTRAGEIGYGYTF.

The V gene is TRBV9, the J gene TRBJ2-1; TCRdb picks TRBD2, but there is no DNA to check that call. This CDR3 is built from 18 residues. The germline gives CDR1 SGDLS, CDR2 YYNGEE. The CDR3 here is CASSVSGYEGLAVSEQFF.

The CDR3 region is CSAREWSGNAIYF. The J gene is TRBJ1-3, the V gene TRBV20-1. The CDR3 spans 13 residues. From germline, CDR1 is DFQATT and CDR2 SNEGSKA (reference sequence).

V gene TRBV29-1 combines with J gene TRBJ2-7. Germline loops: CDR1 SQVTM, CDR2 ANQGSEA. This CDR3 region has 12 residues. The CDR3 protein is CSVEGAAYEQYF.

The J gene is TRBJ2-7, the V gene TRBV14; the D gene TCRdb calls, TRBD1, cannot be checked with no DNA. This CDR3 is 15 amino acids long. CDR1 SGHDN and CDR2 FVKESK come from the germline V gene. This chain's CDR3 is CASSQDLDREYEQYF.

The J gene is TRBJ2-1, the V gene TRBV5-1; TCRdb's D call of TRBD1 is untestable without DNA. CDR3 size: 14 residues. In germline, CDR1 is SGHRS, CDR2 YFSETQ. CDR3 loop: CASRSRDGHNEQFF.

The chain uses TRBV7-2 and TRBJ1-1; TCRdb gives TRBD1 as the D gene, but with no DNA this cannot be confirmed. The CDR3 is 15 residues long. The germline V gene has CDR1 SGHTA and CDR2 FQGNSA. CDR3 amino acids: CASSLAGGLGTEAFF.

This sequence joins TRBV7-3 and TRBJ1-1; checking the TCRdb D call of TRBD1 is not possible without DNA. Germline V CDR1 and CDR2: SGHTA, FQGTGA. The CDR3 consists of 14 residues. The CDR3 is CASSLTGAVTEAFF.

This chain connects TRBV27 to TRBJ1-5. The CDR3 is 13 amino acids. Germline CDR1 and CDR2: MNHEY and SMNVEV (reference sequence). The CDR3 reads CASSRMGNQPQHF.

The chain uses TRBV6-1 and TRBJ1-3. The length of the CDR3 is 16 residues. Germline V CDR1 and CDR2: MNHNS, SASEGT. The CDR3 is CASIGGVVSSGNTIYF.

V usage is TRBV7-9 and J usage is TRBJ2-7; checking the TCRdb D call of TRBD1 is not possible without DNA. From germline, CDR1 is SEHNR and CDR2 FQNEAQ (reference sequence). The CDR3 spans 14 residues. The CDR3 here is CASSLGWDGYEQYF.

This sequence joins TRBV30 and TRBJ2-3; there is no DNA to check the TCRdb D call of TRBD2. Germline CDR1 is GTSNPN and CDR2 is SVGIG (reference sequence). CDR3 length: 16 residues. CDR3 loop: CALTSGRAPSTDTQYF.

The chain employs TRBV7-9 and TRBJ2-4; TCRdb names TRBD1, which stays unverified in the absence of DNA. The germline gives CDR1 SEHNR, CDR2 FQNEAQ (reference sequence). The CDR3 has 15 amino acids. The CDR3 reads CASSSTGTGKNIQYF. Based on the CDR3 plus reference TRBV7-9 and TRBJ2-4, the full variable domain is DTGVSQNPRHKITKRGQNVTFRCDPISEHNRLYWYRQTLGQGPEFLTYFQNEAQLEKSRLLSDRFSAERPKGSFSTLEIQRTEQGDSAMYLCASSSTGTGKNIQYFGAGTRLSVL.

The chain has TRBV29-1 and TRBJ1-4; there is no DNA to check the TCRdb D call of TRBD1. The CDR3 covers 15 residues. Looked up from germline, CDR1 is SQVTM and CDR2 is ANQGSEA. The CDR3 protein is CSVEDGTEENEKLFF.

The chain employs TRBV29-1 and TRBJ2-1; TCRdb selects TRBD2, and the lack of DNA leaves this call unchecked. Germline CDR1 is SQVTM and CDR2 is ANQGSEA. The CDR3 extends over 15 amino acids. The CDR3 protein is CSGGIGPFSYNEQFF.

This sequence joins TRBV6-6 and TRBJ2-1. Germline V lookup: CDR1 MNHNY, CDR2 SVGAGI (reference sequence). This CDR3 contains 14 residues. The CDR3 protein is CASSYGSSYNEQFF.